This is a list of T cell receptor beta chains from one sample in a study of blood T cell repertoires in COVID-19. This table comes from immunoSEQ multiplex PCR, and its TCRdb copy is limited to in-frame clones, with some not included. Of under 350,000 clones listed, roughly 86% are singletons. What was sequenced was peripheral blood. These TCRs come from an older man with acute or convalescent COVID-19. Each CDR3 is given with its conserved first and last residue. A D gene is named only where the DNA matches it firmly. Clone size is not always given. Where it is, it says once, few, many or a class for expanded clones.

DNA	CDR3	size	D	V	J
TGTGCCAGCAGTAAGAACTTCCAAGAGACCCAGTACTTC	CASSKNFQETQYF	.	.	TRBV12-3/TRBV12-4	TRBJ2-5
TGTGCCAGCAGCTCGCTAAACACAGATACGCAGTATTTT	CASSSLNTDTQYF	once	.	TRBV5-6	TRBJ2-3
TGTGCCAGCAGCCAAGGGGTGGGGGGCTCTGGAAACACCATATATTTT	CASSQGVGGSGNTIYF	.	.	TRBV4-2	TRBJ1-3
TGTGCCAGCAGCCCCTCTTTAGCGGTACACTACGAGCAGTACTTC	CASSPSLAVHYEQYF	.	.	TRBV7-9	TRBJ2-7
TGTGCCAGCAGACAGGGATCGAATTCACCCCTCCACTTT	CASRQGSNSPLHF	.	.	TRBV28	TRBJ1-6
TGTGCCAGCAGCTTGGCCCCAGGGAATGAGCAGTTCTTC	CASSLAPGNEQFF	.	.	TRBV5-6	TRBJ2-1
TGTGCCTGGAGTGTACAGAATCGCGAGCAGTACTTC	CAWSVQNREQYF	.	.	TRBV30	TRBJ2-7
TGTGCCAGCAGTCAGAGGGGGCCTAATGAAAAACTGTTTTTT	CASSQRGPNEKLFF	few	TRBD1	TRBV6-2/TRBV6-3	TRBJ1-4
TGTGCCAGCAGTCCAACAGTTAGCGGGGGGGCCAGGGATACGCAGTATTTT	CASSPTVSGGARDTQYF	.	TRBD2	TRBV28	TRBJ2-3
TGTGCCAGCACCGCGGGGGCCGGAGGGCTGTTTTTT	CASTAGAGGLFF	few	.	TRBV25-1	TRBJ2-2
TGTGCCAGCTCAACACCAAAAGACAGGGGTAATGAAAAACTGTTTTTT	CASSTPKDRGNEKLFF	.	TRBD1	TRBV18	TRBJ1-4
TGTGCCAGCAGCTCGGGGTGGCAGGGGCGGACTGAAGCTTTCTTT	CASSSGWQGRTEAFF	.	.	TRBV5-8	TRBJ1-1
TGTGCCAGCAGTCCTCAGGGAGGCCCGGGGGAGCAGTACTTC	CASSPQGGPGEQYF	.	.	TRBV6-5	TRBJ2-7
TGTGCCAGCAGTGAACGACAGGGGACCACTGAAGCTTTCTTT	CASSERQGTTEAFF	few	TRBD1	TRBV6-1	TRBJ1-1
TGCAGCGTCGGACAGAACTATGGCTACACCTTC	CSVGQNYGYTF	.	.	TRBV29-1	TRBJ1-2
TGCAGCGTTGCGCAACGCAGGGGATACAATGAGCAGTTCTTC	CSVAQRRGYNEQFF	.	.	TRBV29-1	TRBJ2-1
TGTGCCAGCAGCTTGGCCCAGGGTCGGAGTTCACCCCTCCACTTT	CASSLAQGRSSPLHF	.	.	TRBV5-4	TRBJ1-6
TGTGCCAGCACCCCCCTTGCGGTCTCCTACGAGCAGTACTTC	CASTPLAVSYEQYF	few	.	TRBV6-2/TRBV6-3	TRBJ2-7
TGTGCCAGCAGCTTGGATCCAGGACAGAACACTGAAGCTTTCTTT	CASSLDPGQNTEAFF	.	.	TRBV5-6	TRBJ1-1
TGTGCCAGCAGCTTAGGGCAGGGCTATGGCTACACCTTC	CASSLGQGYGYTF	.	.	TRBV7-9	TRBJ1-2
TGTGCCAGCAGTGACCCACATACCGGGGAGCTGTTTTTT	CASSDPHTGELFF	.	.	TRBV6-4	TRBJ2-2
TGTGCCAGCAGCCCTGGAGGGGCCGGGGAGCTGTTTTTT	CASSPGGAGELFF	once	.	TRBV12-3/TRBV12-4	TRBJ2-2
TGTGCCGCCCTAGAAAGCGGCGGGGTCAAAGAGACCCAGTACTTC	CAALESGGVKETQYF	.	.	TRBV28	TRBJ2-5
TGTGCCAGCAGTTCCACTCGGGGCACTGAAGCTTTCTTT	CASSSTRGTEAFF	.	.	TRBV6-2/TRBV6-3	TRBJ1-1
TGTGCCTGGAGTGTAGACAGGGCAAATCAGCCCCAGCATTTT	CAWSVDRANQPQHF	.	TRBD1	TRBV30	TRBJ1-5
TGTGCCAGCTCCCACGGACAGTTCAATCAGCCCCAGCATTTT	CASSHGQFNQPQHF	.	.	TRBV18	TRBJ1-5
TGTGCCTGGAGTGCACGGGGGTATGAAAAACTGTTTTTT	CAWSARGYEKLFF	once	.	TRBV30	TRBJ1-4
TGTGCCAGCAGCCAAGAGGGGAGTCGTAGAAACACCATATATTTT	CASSQEGSRRNTIYF	.	.	TRBV3-1/TRBV3-2	TRBJ1-3
TGTGCCAGCACCCGGGACATGTACAATGAGCAGTTCTTC	CASTRDMYNEQFF	.	.	TRBV7-2	TRBJ2-1
TGTGCCAGCAGTTTCATCAGGGGTAGGGATCAGCCCCAGCATTTT	CASSFIRGRDQPQHF	.	.	TRBV28	TRBJ1-5
TGTGCCAGCAGCTTGTATATTAGTAATCAGCCCCAGCATTTT	CASSLYISNQPQHF	.	.	TRBV7-2	TRBJ1-5
TGTGCCAGCAGCCGGGGGGGCCAAGAGACCCAGTACTTC	CASSRGGQETQYF	.	TRBD2	TRBV9	TRBJ2-5
TGTGCCAGAAGCCATCCGGACAGCGAGCAGTACTTC	CARSHPDSEQYF	.	.	TRBV5-3	TRBJ2-7
TGTGCCAGCAGTTCAAAGCCGACAGCCTACTATGGCTACACCTTC	CASSSKPTAYYGYTF	.	.	TRBV6-5	TRBJ1-2
TGTGCCAGCAGCCGGACTAGCGGGGGGGCGGAGACCCAGTACTTC	CASSRTSGGAETQYF	.	TRBD2	TRBV5-5	TRBJ2-5
TGTGCCAGCAGTGTAGCGATGGGACAGTGGAATGGCTACACCTTC	CASSVAMGQWNGYTF	.	TRBD1	TRBV28	TRBJ1-2
TGTGCCAGTTCGGAGGACCGGGAAAAACTGTTTTTT	CASSEDREKLFF	.	.	TRBV18	TRBJ1-4
TGTGCCAGCAGCTTGAGCGGGGCTGGCGAGCAGTACTTC	CASSLSGAGEQYF	.	TRBD2	TRBV11-2	TRBJ2-7
TGTGCCAGCTGCAGCCCTGGACTAGCGGGAGGTACCGGGGAGCTGTTTTTT	CASCSPGLAGGTGELFF	.	TRBD2	TRBV28	TRBJ2-2
TGTGCCAGTAGTTCCCCTGCAGGGGGCGTGAACACTGAAGCTTTCTTT	CASSSPAGGVNTEAFF	.	TRBD1	TRBV19	TRBJ1-1
TGTGCCAGCAGACCTAGCGGGAGTAGGAATGAGCAGTTCTTC	CASRPSGSRNEQFF	.	TRBD2	TRBV6-2/TRBV6-3	TRBJ2-1
TGTGCCAGCAGCGTCCCGGGACAGTCCTTCGAGCAGTACTTC	CASSVPGQSFEQYF	once	TRBD1	TRBV7-2	TRBJ2-7
TGTGCCAATACAGGTGACTACGAGCAGTACTTC	CANTGDYEQYF	.	.	TRBV5-5	TRBJ2-7
TGTGCCAGCAGACAGGCGGGAGGGTACAATGAGCAGTTCTTC	CASRQAGGYNEQFF	many	TRBD2	TRBV27	TRBJ2-1
TGCAGCGTTGGCTTGGGAACAGGAGAGCAGTTCTTC	CSVGLGTGEQFF	.	.	TRBV29-1	TRBJ2-1
TGTGCCAGCAGCGGAGGGCTGTTGAAAGAGACCCAGTACTTC	CASSGGLLKETQYF	.	.	TRBV7-2	TRBJ2-5
TGTGCCAGCTATCCAACGGGGTTAGCGGGAGAAAGGGCCAAAAACATTCAGTACTTC	CASYPTGLAGERAKNIQYF	.	TRBD2	TRBV28	TRBJ2-4
TGTGCCAGCAGCGGAGGGACAGGGTTAGGGGAAGCTTTCTTT	CASSGGTGLGEAFF	.	TRBD1	TRBV5-8	TRBJ1-1
TGTGCCAGCAGTTTGGCGGGCTACTCCTACGAGCAGTACTTC	CASSLAGYSYEQYF	.	.	TRBV28	TRBJ2-7
TGTGCCAGCAGCGTACGGGTTGGTGAGACCCAGTACTTC	CASSVRVGETQYF	.	.	TRBV9	TRBJ2-5
TGTGCCAGCAGCCAAGAACCTAACCCCTACAATGAGCAGTTCTTC	CASSQEPNPYNEQFF	.	.	TRBV4-2	TRBJ2-1